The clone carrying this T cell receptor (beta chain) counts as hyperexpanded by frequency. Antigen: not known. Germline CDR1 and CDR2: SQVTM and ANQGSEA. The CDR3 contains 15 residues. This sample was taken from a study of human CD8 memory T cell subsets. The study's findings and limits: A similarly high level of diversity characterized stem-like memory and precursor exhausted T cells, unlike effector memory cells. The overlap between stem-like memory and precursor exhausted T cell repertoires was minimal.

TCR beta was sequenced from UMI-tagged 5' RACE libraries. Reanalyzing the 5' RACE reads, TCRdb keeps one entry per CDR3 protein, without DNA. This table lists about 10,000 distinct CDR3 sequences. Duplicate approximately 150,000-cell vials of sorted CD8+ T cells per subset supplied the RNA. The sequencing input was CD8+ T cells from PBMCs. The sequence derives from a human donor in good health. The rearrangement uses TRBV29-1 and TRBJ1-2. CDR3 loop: CSVYLGPPRGYGYTF.